Presented here are 32 T cell receptor beta chains from one specimen sequenced in a study of blood T cell repertoires in COVID-19. The assay was immunoSEQ multiplex PCR, and TCRdb's table has in-frame clones only and misses some. The sample holds about 300,000 clones; 90% are singletons and the top ten take 6% to 8%. Sequenced material: peripheral blood. The receptors originated from a woman aged 45-65 years with COVID-19, enrolled during active disease.

V gene TRBV30 combines with J gene TRBJ2-7; 8 nucleotides agree with TRBD2. The CDR3 is made up of 13 amino acids. Germline loops: CDR1 GTSNPN, CDR2 SVGIG (reference sequence). The junction had 4 bases not matched to a gene; V was cut back by 4 bases and J by 2 bases. The CDR3 sequence is CAWKGAGAYEQYF. Written as DNA, the CDR3 is TGTGCCTGGAAGGGAGCGGGAGCCTACGAGCAGTACTTC. The whole variable domain, remainder taken from reference TRBV30 and TRBJ2-7, is SQTIHQWPATLVQPVGSPLSLECTVEGTSNPNLYWYRQAAGRGLQLLFYSVGIGQISSEVPQNLSASRPQDRQFILSSKKLLLSDSGFYLCAWKGAGAYEQYFGPGTRLTVT.

The chain uses TRBV19 and TRBJ1-1; D is unresolved. The CDR3 has 13 residues. With 3 bases removed from V and 7 bases from J, the gap between germline ends came to 12 bases. CDR1 and CDR2 from the germline V gene are LNHDA and SQIVND (reference sequence). The CDR3 DNA reads TGTGCCAGTAGTATGGGAGGAGGTAATGAAGCTTTCTTT. Translation gives CASSMGGGNEAFF.

This clone was detected a few times. The chain carries TRBV5-6 and TRBJ1-5; 8 nucleotides match TRBD1. CDR1 is SGHDT, CDR2 YYEEEE, per germline. The CDR3 runs to 16 residues. V trimming: 0 bases; J trimming: 4 bases; junction bases outside the gene matches: 6. CDR3 sequence: CASSLALGQGNQPQHF. CDR3 DNA: TGTGCCAGCAGCTTGGCTCTAGGACAGGGAAATCAGCCCCAGCATTTT.

This rearrangement joins TRBV7-3 to TRBJ2-7; 8 nucleotides match TRBD1. The CDR3 contains 15 residues. With 0 bases clipped from V and 5 bases from J, the junction kept 6 bases outside the gene matches. CDR1 SGHTA and CDR2 FQGTGA come from the germline V gene. In DNA form, the CDR3 reads TGTGCCAGCAGCTTAACTGCCAGGGGGCTTGACGAGCAGTACTTC. Translation gives CASSLTARGLDEQYF.

CDR3 in amino acids: CASSAAAPTGELFF. The CDR3 region has the DNA TGCGCCAGCAGCGCGGCCGCGCCCACCGGGGAGCTGTTTTTT. The chain carries TRBV5-1 and TRBJ2-2; D ambiguous. CDR3 size: 14 residues. Germline V gene data show CDR1 as SGHRS and CDR2 as YFSETQ. Trimming pared 4 bases from V and 4 bases from J, leaving 11 bases between.

The chain has TRBV4-2 and TRBJ2-7; TRBD2 might be the D (6 bases). There are 15 residues in the CDR3. Between the trimmed V and J ends, which lost 3 bases and 0 bases, there was a span of 12 bases. Germline V gene sequence: CDR1 LGHNA, CDR2 YNFKEQ. CDR3 region: CASSHSSGISYEQYF. Here the CDR3 DNA reads TGTGCCAGCAGCCATAGTAGCGGAATCTCCTACGAGCAGTACTTC.

The genes are TRBV7-9 and TRBJ1-2, with D unclear. The germline CDR1 and CDR2 sequences are SEHNR and FQNEAQ (reference sequence). The CDR3 loop spans 12 amino acids. The V end lost 5 bases, the J end lost 4 bases, and 8 bases lay between the germline ends. The CDR3 DNA reads as TGTGCCAGCAGCACAGACGTCTATGGCTACACCTTC. Protein product: CASSTDVYGYTF.

The chain recombines TRBV19 with TRBJ2-2; 11 nucleotides line up with TRBD1. The germline V gene has CDR1 LNHDA and CDR2 SQIVND (reference sequence). V trimming: 6 bases; J trimming: 8 bases; junction bases outside the gene matches: 17. This CDR3 contains 18 residues. As DNA, the CDR3 is TGTGCCAGTAGAGACTCCCAAGGACAGGGGGCAGGGGAAGGGGAGCTGTTTTTT. It encodes CASRDSQGQGAGEGELFF.

The rearrangement uses TRBV9 and TRBJ1-1; no definite D call. Germline V lookup: CDR1 SGDLS, CDR2 YYNGEE. CDR3 length equals 14 residues. The germline V and J ends were trimmed by 4 bases and 1 base, with 11 bases remaining between them. CDR3 loop: CASSPLPPNTEAFF. As DNA, the CDR3 is TGTGCCAGCAGCCCCCTACCTCCGAACACTGAAGCTTTCTTT.

The V call is TRBV4-2, the J call TRBJ1-2, with D unresolved. CDR1 LGHNA and CDR2 YNFKEQ come from the germline V gene. The V and J ends lost 0 bases and 3 bases respectively, with 14 bases between them. The CDR3 loop spans 16 amino acids. DNA for the CDR3: TGTGCCAGCAGCCAAGAAACGCTAGCGCGGGACTATGGCTACACCTTC. Amino acid sequence: CASSQETLARDYGYTF.

The genes are TRBV29-1 and TRBJ1-5; D is uncertain. V dropped 5 bases and J dropped 0 bases, with 11 bases sitting between them. The germline V gene has CDR1 SQVTM and CDR2 ANQGSEA. The CDR3 loop spans 14 amino acids. The CDR3 coding sequence is TGCAGCGTTCGTTGGAGGCATAGCAATCAGCCCCAGCATTTT. Encoded protein: CSVRWRHSNQPQHF. Combining the CDR3 with reference TRBV29-1 and TRBJ1-5 gives the whole variable domain SAVISQKPSRDICQRGTSLTIQCQVDSQVTMMFWYRQQPGQSLTLIATANQGSEATYESGFVIDKFPISRPNLTFSTLTVSNMSPEDSSIYLCSVRWRHSNQPQHFGDGTRLSIL.

The V gene is TRBV18, the J gene TRBJ2-3, with D possibly matching TRBD2 (5 bases). This CDR3 spans 14 amino acids. From germline, CDR1 is KGHSH and CDR2 LQKENI. Trimming took 8 bases from V and 2 from J, leaving 14 bases between them. This chain's CDR3 is CASKPRENTDTQYF. The CDR3 nucleotides read TGTGCCAGCAAACCCCGGGAAAACACAGATACGCAGTATTTT.

The genes are TRBV5-6 and TRBJ1-5; weak D call: TRBD1 (5 bases). Germline V gene lookup returns CDR1 SGHDT and CDR2 YYEEEE. CDR3 length: 18 amino acids. The germline V and J ends were trimmed by 3 bases and 0 bases, with 19 bases remaining between them. In DNA, the CDR3 is TGTGCCAGCAGCTCGGGCCGCGTGGGGGACTATAGCAATCAGCCCCAGCATTTT. Translating gives CASSSGRVGDYSNQPQHF.

This clone was observed a few times. The V and J genes are TRBV2 and TRBJ2-2; 10 nucleotides line up with TRBD1. V shed 10 bases, J shed 0 bases, and the junction held 8 bases outside the gene matches. The germline CDR1 and CDR2 sequences are SNHLY and FYNNEI. The CDR3 contains 16 residues. In DNA form, the CDR3 reads TGTGCCACCCGACAGGGGGCCCTTTCGAACACCGGGGAGCTGTTTTTT. Amino acid sequence: CATRQGALSNTGELFF.

The chain carries TRBV7-2 and TRBJ2-3, with D perhaps TRBD2 (6 bases). The germline V gene encodes CDR1 SGHTA and CDR2 FQGNSA. V lost 0 bases to trimming and J lost 3 bases, with 13 bases between them. The CDR3 sequence is 16 residues long. Written as DNA, the CDR3 is TGTGCCAGCAGCTTAGCGCGGGGTGGGGGGACAGATACGCAGTATTTT. Protein sequence: CASSLARGGGTDTQYF.

This clone was counted only a few times. This chain uses TRBV3-1 (or the pseudogene TRBV3-2) with TRBJ2-2; 8 bases map to TRBD2. The germline CDR1 and CDR2 sequences are LGHDT and YNNKEL (reference sequence). The V segment lost 5 bases and the J segment 3 bases; nucleotides outside the gene matches: 5. The CDR3 sequence is 15 residues long. The CDR3, as DNA: TGTGCCAGCAGCTCCAACGGGGGGGACACCGGGGAGCTGTTTTTT. The encoded protein is CASSSNGGDTGELFF.

This chain joins TRBV6-5 and TRBJ2-1; 8 bases agree with TRBD2. With V trimmed by 6 bases and J by 7 bases, 11 bases remained unmatched. Per germline, CDR1 MNHEY and CDR2 SVGAGI. CDR3 size: 15 residues. The CDR3 sequence is CASRLLAGGVNEQFF. Here the CDR3 DNA reads TGTGCCAGCAGACTTCTAGCGGGCGGGGTGAATGAGCAGTTCTTC.

This clone was counted only a few times. The chain couples TRBV6-1 to TRBJ1-1; D call uncertain. CDR1 and CDR2 (germline): MNHNS, SASEGT. This CDR3 is built from 14 residues. V lost 3 bases, J lost 1 base, and 9 bases lay in between. In DNA form, the CDR3 reads TGTGCCAGCAGTGAGGGCAGCACGAACACTGAAGCTTTCTTT. This codes for CASSEGSTNTEAFF.

The rearrangement uses TRBV27 and TRBJ1-5; perhaps TRBD1 as D (6 bases). Per germline, CDR1 MNHEY and CDR2 SMNVEV (reference sequence). The length of the CDR3 is 16 residues. Trimming shortened V by 0 bases and J by 0 bases, and 9 bases separated the two germline ends. The CDR3 DNA reads as TGTGCCAGCAGTTTATCAACAGGGTTTAGCAATCAGCCCCAGCATTTT. It specifies CASSLSTGFSNQPQHF.

The CDR3 loop is CASSLGLAGGKSNNEQFF. Here the CDR3 DNA reads TGTGCCAGCAGCCTAGGACTAGCGGGAGGTAAATCGAACAATGAGCAGTTCTTC. The chain carries TRBV11-2 and TRBJ2-1, with TRBD2 matching 14 bases. This CDR3 is 18 amino acids long. V shed 5 bases, J shed 5 bases, and the junction held 11 bases outside the gene matches. Per the germline V gene, CDR1 is SGHAT and CDR2 is FQNNGV.

This chain uses TRBV5-4 with TRBJ2-7; D is undetermined. Trimming took off 4 bases at V and 0 bases at J, with 8 bases between the two ends. Per germline, CDR1 SGHNT and CDR2 YYREEE (reference sequence). This CDR3 spans 13 amino acids. The chain's CDR3 is CASSLISSYEQYF. CDR3 sequence (DNA): TGTGCCAGCAGCCTAATTAGCTCCTACGAGCAGTACTTC.

The chain uses TRBV7-2 and TRBJ2-2, with unresolved D. Germline V gene data show CDR1 as SGHTA and CDR2 as FQGNSA. This CDR3 contains 14 residues. Trimming took off 3 bases at V and 2 bases at J, with 7 bases between the two ends. CDR3 DNA sequence: TGTGCCAGCAGCTTTTATCTTAACACCGGGGAGCTGTTTTTT. It encodes CASSFYLNTGELFF.

The chain employs TRBV7-2 and TRBJ1-4; D perhaps matches TRBD1 (6 bases). V lost 1 base and J 3 bases, leaving 12 bases between the germline ends. This CDR3 spans 16 amino acids. The germline gives CDR1 SGHTA, CDR2 FQGNSA. The CDR3 here is CASSLGVGQPNEKLFF. Here the CDR3 DNA reads TGTGCCAGCAGCTTAGGTGTAGGACAGCCTAATGAAAAACTGTTTTTT.

This chain joins TRBV27 and TRBJ2-7; D not certain. Germline CDR1 MNHEY, CDR2 SMNVEV (reference sequence). With 7 bases removed from V and 0 bases from J, the gap between germline ends came to 10 bases. This CDR3 has 13 amino acids. This chain's CDR3 is CASKAGYSYEQYF. The CDR3, as DNA: TGTGCCAGCAAGGCAGGCTACTCCTACGAGCAGTACTTC.

The chain joins TRBV5-5 to TRBJ2-7; 11 bases map to TRBD2. V trimming: 6 bases; J trimming: 2 bases; junction bases outside the gene matches: 4. The CDR3 runs 14 residues. CDR1 is SGHKS and CDR2 is YYEKEE in the germline V gene (reference sequence). For the CDR3, the DNA is TGTGCCAGCAACCTACTAGCGGGAGCCTACGAGCAGTACTTC. It codes for CASNLLAGAYEQYF.

The genes are TRBV19 and TRBJ1-3; 10 bases match TRBD1. The CDR3 is made up of 15 amino acids. The V segment lost 3 bases and the J segment 4 bases; nucleotides outside the gene matches: 3. Germline V gene lookup returns CDR1 LNHDA and CDR2 SQIVND (reference sequence). In DNA form, the CDR3 reads TGTGCCAGTAGTATGGGGACAGGGGTCGGAAACACCATATATTTT. Amino acids: CASSMGTGVGNTIYF.

The chain combines TRBV29-1 with TRBJ2-5; D possibly corresponds to TRBD2 (6 bases). Trimming stripped 4 bases from V and 3 bases from J, with 9 bases between. The germline V gene encodes CDR1 SQVTM and CDR2 ANQGSEA. The CDR3 spans 12 residues. Written as DNA, the CDR3 is TGCAGCGTTGCCTCGGGAGAAGAGACCCAGTACTTC. Its translation: CSVASGEETQYF.

The chain links TRBV5-4 to TRBJ2-2, with TRBD1 matching 7 bases. Germline CDR1 is SGHNT and CDR2 is YYREEE (reference sequence). V was clipped by 0 bases and J by 1 base; unmatched bases: 3. The CDR3 loop spans 16 amino acids. CDR3 in amino acids: CASSLGGQKNTGELFF. Written as DNA, the CDR3 is TGTGCCAGCAGCTTGGGGGGACAGAAGAACACCGGGGAGCTGTTTTTT.

The V call is TRBV5-8, the J call TRBJ2-7; D may be TRBD2 (5 bases). V lost 2 bases, J lost 7 bases, and 19 bases lay in between. CDR1 SGHTS and CDR2 YDEGEE come from the germline V gene. The CDR3 runs to 15 residues. This CDR3 reads CASSLVTLITREQYF. CDR3 coding DNA: TGTGCCAGCAGCTTAGTAACACTCATCACTAGGGAGCAGTACTTC.

The gene calls are TRBV11-3 and TRBJ2-5, with TRBD1 matching 7 bases. This CDR3 has 14 amino acids. Per germline, CDR1 SGHNT and CDR2 YENEEA. Trimming at V came to 3 bases and at J to 1 base, leaving 2 bases not matched to a gene. CDR3 in DNA: TGTGCCAGCAGCTTGGGACAGATCCAAGAGACCCAGTACTTC. Translation: CASSLGQIQETQYF.

The chain joins TRBV4-3 to TRBJ2-3, with 7 nucleotides matching TRBD2. V trimming: 8 bases; J trimming: 4 bases; junction bases outside the gene matches: 15. CDR3 length equals 16 residues. The germline gives CDR1 LGHNA, CDR2 YSLEER. The chain's CDR3 is CASSPQGGRGADTQYF. In DNA form, the CDR3 reads TGCGCCAGCTCTCCCCAAGGCGGGAGAGGGGCAGATACGCAGTATTTT.

The J gene is TRBJ1-1, the V gene TRBV19; D call uncertain. Trimming took off 7 bases at V and 3 bases at J, with 9 bases between the two ends. The CDR3 runs 12 residues. Per germline, CDR1 LNHDA and CDR2 SQIVND (reference sequence). CDR3 DNA: TGTGCCAGTAAAGAGAAATACACTGAAGCTTTCTTT. Encoded protein: CASKEKYTEAFF. Based on the CDR3 plus reference TRBV19 and TRBJ1-1, the full variable domain is DGGITQSPKYLFRKEGQNVTLSCEQNLNHDAMYWYRQDPGQGLRLIYYSQIVNDFQKGDIAEGYSVSREKKESFPLTVTSAQKNPTAFYLCASKEKYTEAFFGQGTRLTVV.